One sample yielded the 8 T cell receptor beta chains listed below, sequenced in a study of identical twins. One entry per CDR3 protein results from TCRdb running MiXCR on the 5' RACE reads. The table has about 900,000 distinct CDR3 sequences, approximately 13% seen once. The data also belong to a second study, concerning yellow fever vaccine responses in identical twins.

Material: PBMCs. These receptors were collected from a woman aged 18-29 years in good health.

This chain connects TRBV2 to TRBJ2-3; 8 nucleotides agree with TRBD2. V lost 3 bases, J lost 3 bases, and 5 bases stayed unmatched. CDR3 length equals 15 residues. The germline V gene encodes CDR1 SNHLY and CDR2 FYNNEI. The chain's CDR3 is CASSDPRLATDTQYF. The CDR3 DNA reads TGTGCCAGCAGTGACCCCCGACTAGCGACAGATACGCAGTATTTT.

V and J are TRBV5-1 and TRBJ1-6; 9 bases align to TRBD1. CDR1 is SGHRS, CDR2 YFSETQ, per germline. CDR3 length: 15 amino acids. J gave up 9 bases and V 4 bases, and 8 bases lay outside the gene matches. In DNA form, the CDR3 reads TGCGCCAGCAGCCGCTCCGGGACAGGGTCTTCACCCCTCCACTTT. Translation gives CASSRSGTGSSPLHF. Combining the CDR3 with reference TRBV5-1 and TRBJ1-6 gives the whole variable domain KAGVTQTPRYLIKTRGQQVTLSCSPISGHRSVSWYQQTPGQGLQFLFEYFSETQRNKGNFPGRFSGRQFSNSRSEMNVSTLELGDSALYLCASSRSGTGSSPLHFGNGTRLTVT.

The chain links TRBV10-3 to TRBJ2-2; D uncertain. The CDR3 totals 12 residues. Germline values: CDR1 ENHRY, CDR2 SYGVKD. Between the trimmed V and J ends, which lost 4 bases and 6 bases, there was a span of 6 bases. CDR3 nucleotides: TGTGCCATCAGTGGCGGCCCCGGGGAGCTGTTTTTT. Translation: CAISGGPGELFF.

This clonotype was detected ten times or more. The chain uses TRBV5-1 and TRBJ1-1; TRBD1 aligns across 12 bases. The CDR3 totals 14 residues. The ends lost 4 bases at V and 8 bases at J; junction bases unmatched: 6. Germline lookup yields CDR1 SGHRS and CDR2 YFSETQ. CDR3 in DNA: TGCGCCAGCAGCCCCGGGGGGACAGGGGGCGAAGCTTTCTTT. This encodes CASSPGGTGGEAFF.

This clonotype occurred a few times. The V gene is TRBV5-1, the J gene TRBJ1-2; 7 bases agree with TRBD1. The V gene end was trimmed by 3 bases and the J gene end by 7 bases; junction bases not matched to a gene: 9. Per germline, CDR1 SGHRS and CDR2 YFSETQ. The CDR3 covers 14 residues. In nucleotides, the CDR3 is TGCGCCAGCAGCTACCTCAACAGGGGAGGTGGCTACACCTTC. This codes for CASSYLNRGGGYTF.

V gene TRBV7-3 combines with J gene TRBJ2-1, with D possibly TRBD1 on 6 matching bases. Germline values: CDR1 SGHTA, CDR2 FQGTGA. This CDR3 region has 13 residues. Trimming took 5 bases from V and 8 from J, leaving 13 bases between them. CDR3 in amino acids: CASSIGTGYEQFF. CDR3 coding DNA: TGTGCCAGCAGCATCGGAACAGGGTATGAGCAGTTCTTC.

The sample holds a few counts of this clonotype. This chain links TRBV11-2 with TRBJ2-7; no firm D call. The CDR3 contains 13 residues. Germline-derived CDR1 and CDR2 are SGHAT and FQNNGV. V gave up 1 base and J gave up 5 bases, with 9 bases separating them. The CDR3 DNA sequence: TGTGCCAGCAGCTTAGTGAGATCACACGAGCAGTACGTC. Amino acids: CASSLVRSHEQYV.

Only a few counts were recorded for this clonotype. The chain combines TRBV7-3 with TRBJ1-1; D uncertain. The CDR3 is 15 amino acids. Germline V gene data show CDR1 as SGHTA and CDR2 as FQGTGA. Trimming took 5 bases from V and 5 from J, leaving 18 bases between them. Written as DNA, the CDR3 is TGTGCCAGCAGCCTAGCTAGAACTACGGGGACTGAAGCTTTCTTT. Its protein is CASSLARTTGTEAFF. The full variable domain, rest sourced from reference TRBV7-3 and TRBJ1-1, is GAGVSQTPSNKVTEKGKYVELRCDPISGHTALYWYRQSLGQGPEFLIYFQGTGAADDSGLPNDRFFAVRPEGSVSTLKIQRTERGDSAVYLCASSLARTTGTEAFFGQGTRLTVV.